This passage covers 4 T cell receptor beta chains from one sample sequenced in a study of shared clonotypes between healthy human individuals. The assay was immunoSEQ multiplex PCR, and TCRdb's table has in-frame clones only and misses some. The sample carries 560,000 or so clones, around 96% recorded once. Positive CCR7 selection of CD45RO-negative cells yielded the naive CD8 cells, and terminally differentiated effector memory CD45RA+ cells were excluded. What was sequenced was naive CD8+ T cells sorted from blood. Receptor source: a woman under 40 in good health.

This clone was seen just once. The chain joins TRBV27 to TRBJ2-1, with D possibly matching TRBD2 (5 bases). The CDR3 length is 16 residues. Per germline, CDR1 MNHEY and CDR2 SMNVEV (reference sequence). V lost 2 bases and J 4 bases, leaving 15 bases between the germline ends. CDR3 bases: TGTGCCAGCAGTTTACGTAGCGTAAGCTCTTACAATGAGCAGTTCTTC. Amino acids: CASSLRSVSSYNEQFF.

The chain joins TRBV6-6 to TRBJ1-3, with 7 bases identical to TRBD1. Germline-derived CDR1 and CDR2 are MNHNY and SVGAGI (reference sequence). CDR3 size: 16 residues. V lost 0 bases and J lost 0; bases outside the gene matches: 2. The CDR3 here is CASSYSTGNSGNTIYF. The CDR3 DNA sequence: TGTGCCAGCAGTTACTCGACAGGGAACTCTGGAAACACCATATATTTT.

CDR3 protein: CAWKRPGQGVNSPLHF. The CDR3 DNA follows: TGTGCCTGGAAGAGACCCGGGCAGGGGGTAAATTCACCCCTCCACTTT. The chain has TRBV30 and TRBJ1-6; 7 bases are a match to TRBD1. In germline, CDR1 is GTSNPN, CDR2 SVGIG (reference sequence). The junction had 13 bases not matched to a gene; V was cut back by 4 bases and J by 7 bases. The CDR3 has 16 residues.

This clone appeared a single time. The CDR3 sequence: CASRPGGNEQFF. In DNA, the CDR3 is TGTGCCAGCAGACCTGGGGGCAATGAGCAGTTCTTC. The rearrangement joins TRBV28 to TRBJ2-1; possibly TRBD1 or TRBD2 for D (5 bases each). V was trimmed by 6 bases and J by 6 bases, leaving 9 bases between them. The CDR3 length is 12 residues. Per the germline V gene, CDR1 is MDHEN and CDR2 is SYDVKM.